The T cell receptor beta chain under discussion was sequenced for a study of CD8+CD57+ T cells in acquired aplastic anemia. Notes on the study in general: Sharing between patients and controls was observed for around 30 CD8+ CDR3 sequences.

The CDR3 covers 14 residues. Trimming shortened V by 2 bases and J by 0 bases, and 8 bases separated the two germline ends. Germline lookup yields CDR1 LNHDA and CDR2 SQIVND (reference sequence). Profiling of TCR beta VDJ combinations and CDR3 sequences used genomic DNA as template. TCRdb re-analysed the reads in MiXCR, keeping a single row per CDR3 protein. The table has about 220,000 distinct CDR3 sequences, roughly 33% seen once. This clonotype occurred many times. Its antigen is currently unknown. Sample: sorted CD4+, CD8+, or CD8+CD57+ T cells (not recorded which) from PBMCs. The J gene is TRBJ2-7, the V gene TRBV19; D is unclear. The clonotype originates from a human donor in good health, serving as a control. CDR3 in amino acids: CASSILLGSYEQYF. In nucleotides, the CDR3 is TGTGCCAGTAGTATATTGCTGGGCTCCTACGAGCAGTACTTC.